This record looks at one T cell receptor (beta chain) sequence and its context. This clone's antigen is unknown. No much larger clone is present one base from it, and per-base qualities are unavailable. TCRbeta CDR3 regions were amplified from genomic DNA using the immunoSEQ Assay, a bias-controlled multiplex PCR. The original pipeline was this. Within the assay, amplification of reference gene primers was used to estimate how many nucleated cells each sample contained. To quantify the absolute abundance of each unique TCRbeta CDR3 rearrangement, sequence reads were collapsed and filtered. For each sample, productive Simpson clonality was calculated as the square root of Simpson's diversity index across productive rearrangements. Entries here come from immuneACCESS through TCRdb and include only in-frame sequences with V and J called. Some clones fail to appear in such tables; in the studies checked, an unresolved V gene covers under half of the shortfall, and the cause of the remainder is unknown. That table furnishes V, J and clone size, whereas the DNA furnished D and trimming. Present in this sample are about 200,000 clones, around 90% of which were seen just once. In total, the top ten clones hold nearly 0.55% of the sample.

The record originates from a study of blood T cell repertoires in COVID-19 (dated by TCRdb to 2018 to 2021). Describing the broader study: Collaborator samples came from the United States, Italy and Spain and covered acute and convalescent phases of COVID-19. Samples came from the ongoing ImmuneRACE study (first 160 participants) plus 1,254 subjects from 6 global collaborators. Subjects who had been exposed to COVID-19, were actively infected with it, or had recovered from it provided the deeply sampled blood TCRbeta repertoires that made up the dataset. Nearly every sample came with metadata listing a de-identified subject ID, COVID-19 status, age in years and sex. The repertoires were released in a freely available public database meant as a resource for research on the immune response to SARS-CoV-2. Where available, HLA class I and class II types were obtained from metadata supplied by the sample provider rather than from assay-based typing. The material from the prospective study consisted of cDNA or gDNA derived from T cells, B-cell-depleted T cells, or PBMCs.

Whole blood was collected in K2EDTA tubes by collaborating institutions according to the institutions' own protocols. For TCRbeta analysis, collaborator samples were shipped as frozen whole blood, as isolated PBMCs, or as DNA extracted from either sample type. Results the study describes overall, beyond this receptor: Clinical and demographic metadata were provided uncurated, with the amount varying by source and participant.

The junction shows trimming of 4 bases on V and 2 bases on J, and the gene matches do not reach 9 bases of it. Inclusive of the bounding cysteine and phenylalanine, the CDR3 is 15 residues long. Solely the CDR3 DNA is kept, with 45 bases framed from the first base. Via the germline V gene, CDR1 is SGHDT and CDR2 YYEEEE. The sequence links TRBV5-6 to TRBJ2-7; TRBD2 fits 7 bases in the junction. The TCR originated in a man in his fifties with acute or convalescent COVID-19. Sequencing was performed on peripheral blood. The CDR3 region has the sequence CASSLNGAGAYEQYF. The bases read TGTGCCAGCAGCCTAAACGGGGCGGGGGCCTACGAGCAGTACTTC.